This TCR beta chain was captured by sequencing in a study of T cell responses to AZD1222 COVID-19 vaccine. The CDR3 sequence is 15 residues long. The V and J ends lost 6 bases and 1 base, in that order; junction bases with no gene match: 3. Germline V gives CDR1 SGHTA, CDR2 FQGTGA. Study conclusions and caveats: Donors were mostly white British, more females; clonal diversity possibly underestimated.

As to this clone: Its antigen is not identified.

Profiled with immunoSEQ multiplex PCR; TCRdb holds only in-frame clones, not every one. The data hold about 120,000 clones, with around 90% observed a single time. This rearrangement joins TRBV7-3 to TRBJ2-1, with 10 bases identical to TRBD2. The sample was peripheral blood, taken on day 0 of AZD1222 vaccination. The sequence was collected from an adult in good health. CDR3 sequence: CASSFSGGSYNEQFF. In DNA, the CDR3 is TGTGCCAGCAGTTTTAGCGGGGGGTCCTACAATGAGCAGTTCTTC.